The 29 T cell receptor beta chains listed next were all sequenced from one sample in a study of blood T cell repertoires in COVID-19. Assay: immunoSEQ multiplex PCR; the TCRdb copy retains only in-frame clones and omits some. This sample has 230,000 or so clones; roughly 81% occur once, and the top ten carry 7.5% to 8%. The sample was peripheral blood. The receptor set was obtained from a woman older than 75 with COVID-19, enrolled during active disease.

The chain carries TRBV6-6 and TRBJ2-7; 10 positions agree with TRBD1. The CDR3 is 14 amino acids. The J segment lost 2 bases and the V segment lost 5 bases, leaving 3 bases of the junction unmatched. CDR1 and CDR2 from the germline V gene are MNHNY and SVGAGI (reference sequence). The CDR3 DNA reads TGTGCCAGCAGTAAAGGACAGGGGGCCTACGAGCAGTACTTC. Translation: CASSKGQGAYEQYF.

The chain links TRBV7-8 to TRBJ2-1, with D possibly TRBD2 on 5 matching bases. V lost 4 bases and J 9 bases, leaving 19 bases between the germline ends. The CDR3 is made up of 15 amino acids. Germline assignment: CDR1 SGHVS and CDR2 FQNEAQ. The chain's CDR3 is CASSSPSGIKVEQFF. The DNA for the CDR3 is TGTGCCAGCAGCTCCCCTTCGGGGATTAAAGTTGAGCAGTTCTTC.

The V call is TRBV7-2, the J call TRBJ1-4; D might be TRBD1 (5 bases). V gave up 0 bases and J gave up 4 bases, with 12 bases separating them. CDR1 is SGHTA, CDR2 FQGNSA, per germline. The CDR3 is made up of 16 amino acids. The CDR3 DNA sequence: TGTGCCAGCAGCTTAGCGCCCCCCGGGGGTAATGAAAAACTGTTTTTT. It encodes CASSLAPPGGNEKLFF.

The V and J genes are TRBV5-6 and TRBJ2-2, with D unclear. The CDR3 has 14 residues. V was pared by 2 bases and J by 5 bases, with 10 bases between. CDR1 is SGHDT, CDR2 YYEEEE, per germline. CDR3 protein: CASSFPRFTGELFF. The CDR3 nucleotides are TGTGCCAGCAGCTTTCCTCGTTTTACCGGGGAGCTGTTTTTT.

The V and J genes are TRBV7-3 and TRBJ2-7, with TRBD2 identical over 8 bases. V lost 5 bases, J lost 3 bases, and 15 bases stayed unmatched. In germline, CDR1 is SGHTA, CDR2 FQGTGA. CDR3 length: 17 residues. The CDR3 nucleotides are TGTGCCAGCAGCCCCACCGCGAAAGCGGGGGCCTTCTACGAGCAGTACTTC. It translates to CASSPTAKAGAFYEQYF.

V and J are TRBV5-4 and TRBJ2-6, with D hard to call. The CDR3 totals 17 residues. The germline V gene has CDR1 SGHNT and CDR2 YYREEE (reference sequence). The V and J ends lost 0 bases and 4 bases respectively, with 14 bases between them. The CDR3 sequence is CASSLASERLGANVLTF. The CDR3 region has the DNA TGTGCCAGCAGCTTGGCGTCAGAACGACTCGGGGCCAACGTCCTGACTTTC.

The CDR3 is CASSLDRGSSTDTQYF. The DNA of the CDR3 is TGTGCCAGCAGCTTGGACAGGGGCTCTAGCACAGATACGCAGTATTTT. The chain links TRBV7-8 to TRBJ2-3, with 9 bases lining up with TRBD1. The CDR3 has 16 residues. Per the germline V gene, CDR1 is SGHVS and CDR2 is FQNEAQ. Germline trimming cut 3 bases from V and 0 bases from J; bases unmatched to any gene: 4.

The genes are TRBV5-4 and TRBJ2-7; TRBD2 matches 10 bases. CDR1 is SGHNT, CDR2 YYREEE, per germline (reference sequence). With 2 bases clipped from V and 4 bases from J, the junction kept 3 bases outside the gene matches. CDR3 length: 14 amino acids. CDR3 in amino acids: CASSLAGGRYEQYF. CDR3 DNA: TGTGCCAGCAGCTTAGCGGGGGGGCGGTACGAGCAGTACTTC.

The rearrangement uses TRBV30 and TRBJ2-1; D not certain. This CDR3 is 12 amino acids long. Trimming took 0 bases from V and 8 from J, leaving 8 bases between them. Germline CDR1 and CDR2: GTSNPN and SVGIG (reference sequence). The CDR3 region has the DNA TGTGCCTGGAGTGTACTGTCGCATGAGCAGTTCTTC. Protein: CAWSVLSHEQFF. The whole variable domain, remainder taken from reference TRBV30 and TRBJ2-1, is SQTIHQWPATLVQPVGSPLSLECTVEGTSNPNLYWYRQAAGRGLQLLFYSVGIGQISSEVPQNLSASRPQDRQFILSSKKLLLSDSGFYLCAWSVLSHEQFFGPGTRLTVL.

This rearrangement joins TRBV28 to TRBJ1-2, with 9 positions matching TRBD1. The junction had 14 bases not matched to a gene; V was cut back by 10 bases and J by 8 bases. The CDR3 covers 14 residues. Germline CDR1 and CDR2: MDHEN and SYDVKM. The CDR3 sequence is CATQRGRQGDGYTF. CDR3 DNA: TGTGCCACCCAGAGAGGTAGACAGGGGGACGGCTACACCTTC.

The chain carries TRBV7-9 and TRBJ1-4, with a tentative D call TRBD1 (6 bases). The CDR3 totals 16 residues. V dropped 5 bases and J dropped 4 bases, with 17 bases sitting between them. The germline CDR1 and CDR2 sequences are SEHNR and FQNEAQ (reference sequence). The CDR3 DNA reads TGTGCCAGCAGCCACCGAGCCCAGGGGTATAATGAAAAACTGTTTTTT. Amino acids: CASSHRAQGYNEKLFF.

The chain recombines TRBV3-1 (or the pseudogene TRBV3-2) with TRBJ1-5; D possibly corresponds to TRBD1 (5 bases). Between the trimmed V and J ends, which lost 4 bases and 4 bases, there was a span of 11 bases. CDR3 length equals 14 residues. CDR1 and CDR2 (germline): LGHDT, YNNKEL (reference sequence). Here the CDR3 DNA reads TGTGCCAGCAGCCGATCGGGGGAGAATCAGCCCCAGCATTTT. As protein: CASSRSGENQPQHF.

The J gene is TRBJ1-2, the V gene TRBV2; TRBD1 matches at 8 bases. Unmatched junction bases numbered 3, after V lost 5 bases and J lost 7 bases. Germline V CDR1 and CDR2: SNHLY, FYNNEI. The CDR3 sequence is 12 residues long. CDR3 coding DNA: TGTGCCAGCAGTCCCGACAGGGGTGGCTACACCTTC. Translation: CASSPDRGGYTF.

The chain links TRBV18 to TRBJ2-7; D unresolved. Germline CDR1 is KGHSH and CDR2 is LQKENI. This CDR3 is 14 amino acids long. Trimming stripped 2 bases from V and 3 bases from J, with 11 bases between. CDR3 sequence reads: CASSPAPSNYEQYF. For the CDR3, the DNA is TGTGCCAGCTCACCAGCGCCTTCAAACTACGAGCAGTACTTC.

V usage is TRBV19 and J usage is TRBJ1-1; 7 bases match TRBD1. The V and J ends lost 5 bases and 5 bases, in that order; junction bases with no gene match: 5. The CDR3 extends over 13 amino acids. Germline CDR1 is LNHDA and CDR2 is SQIVND (reference sequence). The CDR3 protein is CASSWTGITEAFF. CDR3 nucleotides: TGTGCCAGTAGTTGGACAGGAATTACTGAAGCTTTCTTT.

This chain connects TRBV9 to TRBJ2-2; 7 bases are shared with TRBD2. Germline V CDR1 and CDR2: SGDLS, YYNGEE. V dropped 0 bases and J dropped 4; count of bases not matched to a gene: 6. CDR3 length: 16 residues. The CDR3 loop is CASSVGEGRGTGELFF. Written as DNA, the CDR3 is TGTGCCAGCAGCGTAGGGGAGGGCCGCGGCACCGGGGAGCTGTTTTTT.

The genes are TRBV6-5 and TRBJ1-5, with D possibly matching TRBD1 (5 bases). This CDR3 has 13 residues. Germline V gene sequence: CDR1 MNHEY, CDR2 SVGAGI. Between the trimmed V and J ends, which lost 8 bases and 0 bases, there was a span of 8 bases. DNA of the CDR3: TGTGCCAGCGGGGGGAATAGCAATCAGCCCCAGCATTTT. Protein sequence: CASGGNSNQPQHF.

The chain is built from TRBV2 and TRBJ1-5; 10 bases map to TRBD1. Losses at the gene ends were 6 bases for V and 0 bases for J; bases not matched to a gene: 5. In germline, CDR1 is SNHLY, CDR2 FYNNEI. The CDR3 has 16 amino acids. The CDR3 region has the DNA TGTGCCAGCAGAAGACAGGGGGCCGCTAGCAATCAGCCCCAGCATTTT. Residues: CASRRQGAASNQPQHF.

V and J are TRBV7-8 and TRBJ1-3; D gene ambiguous. The CDR3 has 13 residues. The V end was cut by 5 bases, the J end by 0 bases, with 5 bases between. Germline V gene sequence: CDR1 SGHVS, CDR2 FQNEAQ. For the CDR3, the DNA is TGTGCCAGCAGCCCCAACTCTGGAAACACCATATATTTT. Residues: CASSPNSGNTIYF. Full variable domain (remainder filled in from reference TRBV7-8 and TRBJ1-3): GAGVSQSPRYKVAKRGQDVALRCDPISGHVSLFWYQQALGQGPEFLTYFQNEAQLDKSGLPSDRFFAERPEGSVSTLKIQRTQQEDSAVYLCASSPNSGNTIYFGEGSWLTVV.

The chain is built from TRBV3-1 (or the pseudogene TRBV3-2) and TRBJ1-2; D call uncertain. Trimming cost V 4 bases and J 1 base, with 10 bases left between them. Germline V gene data show CDR1 as LGHDT and CDR2 as YNNKEL (reference sequence). The CDR3 covers 14 residues. As DNA, the CDR3 is TGTGCCAGCAGCCCTTACAGCGGTAACTATGGCTACACCTTC. Protein product: CASSPYSGNYGYTF.

CDR3 DNA sequence: TGTGCCAGCAGCCAACTTGCAGGGGACGGAGAGCAGTACTTC. Amino acids: CASSQLAGDGEQYF. The chain couples TRBV3-1 (or the pseudogene TRBV3-2) to TRBJ2-7; tentative D call: TRBD1 (6 bases). The CDR3 consists of 14 residues. The germline V and J ends were trimmed by 2 bases and 7 bases, with 15 bases remaining between them. Germline CDR1 and CDR2: LGHDT and YNNKEL (reference sequence).

The CDR3 loop is CASTPDRLPTGELFF. In DNA, the CDR3 is TGTGCCAGCACCCCTGACAGGCTACCAACCGGGGAGCTGTTTTTT. This chain uses TRBV27 with TRBJ2-2; TRBD1 might be the D (6 bases). Between the trimmed V and J ends, which lost 7 bases and 5 bases, there was a span of 17 bases. Germline lookup yields CDR1 MNHEY and CDR2 SMNVEV (reference sequence). This CDR3 has 15 amino acids.

The chain joins TRBV3-1 (or the pseudogene TRBV3-2) to TRBJ1-1, with TRBD1 matching over 8 bases. This CDR3 contains 14 residues. Germline lookup yields CDR1 LGHDT and CDR2 YNNKEL (reference sequence). J was trimmed by 4 bases and V by 4 bases; bases with no gene match: 5. The CDR3 DNA reads TGTGCCAGCAGCCGGACAGGGAAGGGCACTGAAGCTTTCTTT. It yields the protein CASSRTGKGTEAFF.

CDR3 sequence: CASSRTGTSQHF. The CDR3 nucleotides read TGTGCCAGCAGTAGGACAGGTACCTCCCAGCATTTT. The chain combines TRBV27 with TRBJ1-5, with 7 positions matching TRBD1. Germline CDR1 MNHEY, CDR2 SMNVEV (reference sequence). Trimming took 5 bases from V and 11 from J; bases not matched to a gene: 6. The CDR3 totals 12 residues.

V gene TRBV19 combines with J gene TRBJ2-6; D perhaps matches TRBD2 (5 bases). V was trimmed by 8 bases and J by 0 bases, leaving 17 bases between them. Germline V lookup: CDR1 LNHDA, CDR2 SQIVND (reference sequence). The CDR3 extends over 17 amino acids. In DNA form, the CDR3 reads TGTGCCAGTGGCGTACCGGGATCACCCTCTGGGGCCAACGTCCTGACTTTC. Protein product: CASGVPGSPSGANVLTF.

The chain joins TRBV6-5 to TRBJ1-1, with D possibly TRBD1 on 6 matching bases. V lost 6 bases, J lost 4 bases, and 12 bases lay in between. CDR1 and CDR2 (germline): MNHEY, SVGAGI. This CDR3 spans 13 amino acids. The CDR3 is CASRIQGTTEAFF. CDR3 sequence (DNA): TGTGCCAGCAGGATCCAGGGGACCACTGAAGCTTTCTTT.

The genes are TRBV28 and TRBJ1-1; D uncertain. The CDR3 runs 15 residues. Germline CDR1 is MDHEN and CDR2 is SYDVKM. The V end was cut by 3 bases, the J end by 0 bases, with 11 bases between. The CDR3, as DNA: TGTGCCAGCAGTTTTGCGGGCACCATGAACACTGAAGCTTTCTTT. Its translation is CASSFAGTMNTEAFF.

The chain is built from TRBV19 and TRBJ1-5, with 11 bases that match TRBD1. CDR1 and CDR2 from the germline V gene are LNHDA and SQIVND (reference sequence). V lost 6 bases to trimming and J lost 5 bases; unmatched junction nucleotides: 6. This CDR3 has 15 residues. CDR3 sequence reads: CASRTGTGGDQPQHF. CDR3 bases: TGTGCCAGTAGAACCGGGACAGGGGGAGATCAGCCCCAGCATTTT.

The gene calls are TRBV6-5 and TRBJ1-3, with 7 bases aligning to TRBD1. Germline CDR1 is MNHEY and CDR2 is SVGAGI. This CDR3 has 15 amino acids. The CDR3 spells CAAVRTGESGNTIYF. The DNA of the CDR3 is TGTGCAGCAGTGCGGACAGGCGAAAGTGGAAACACCATATATTTT.